One sample yielded the 22 T cell receptor beta chains listed below, sequenced in a study of blood T cell repertoires in COVID-19. Generated by immunoSEQ multiplex PCR, the TCRdb table keeps only in-frame clones and is missing some. The data show under 300,000 clones, around 84% seen once. Sequences were obtained from peripheral blood. These receptors were taken from a man in his forties who had recovered from COVID-19.

The chain has TRBV19 and TRBJ1-2; 7 bases are a match to TRBD1. J was trimmed by 7 bases and V by 3 bases; bases with no gene match: 5. Germline assignment: CDR1 LNHDA and CDR2 SQIVND (reference sequence). The CDR3 is 13 amino acids. In DNA form, the CDR3 reads TGTGCCAGTAGTATTCAGGGGGGAAGTGGCTACACCTTC. It codes for CASSIQGGSGYTF.

The chain joins TRBV2 to TRBJ2-7; D is perhaps TRBD2 (6 bases). Trimming cost V 10 bases and J 5 bases, with 15 bases left between them. The CDR3 has 12 residues. In germline, CDR1 is SNHLY, CDR2 FYNNEI. The CDR3 reads CATLRGKDEQYF. For the CDR3, the DNA is TGTGCCACCCTCCGGGGGAAAGACGAGCAGTACTTC.

The J gene is TRBJ1-4, the V gene TRBV30; D remains ambiguous. The CDR3 has 12 residues. Trimming took 3 bases from V and 4 from J, leaving 6 bases between them. Germline CDR1 reads GTSNPN; CDR2 reads SVGIG (reference sequence). Written as DNA, the CDR3 is TGTGCCTGGAGCCAAATTAATGAAAAACTGTTTTTT. Encoded protein: CAWSQINEKLFF.

In this sample, this clone turned up once. J is TRBJ1-3 and V is TRBV18; D is possibly TRBD1 (5 bases). Germline V gene data show CDR1 as KGHSH and CDR2 as LQKENI. V was cut by 11 bases and J by 1 base, with 12 bases left in between. The CDR3 is 13 amino acids. The CDR3 coding sequence is TGTGCCGGCCTAGACAGATCTGGAAACACCATATATTTT. Its translation: CAGLDRSGNTIYF. The full variable domain, with the rest looked up from reference TRBV18 and TRBJ1-3, is NAGVMQNPRHLVRRRGQEARLRCSPMKGHSHVYWYRQLPEEGLKFMVYLQKENIIDESGMPKERFSAEFPKEGPSILRIQQVVRGDSAAYFCAGLDRSGNTIYFGEGSWLTVV.

This chain connects TRBV10-1 to TRBJ2-3; the match to TRBD2 covers 14 bases. Germline V gene lookup returns CDR1 WNHNN and CDR2 SYGVQD (reference sequence). The CDR3 has 16 residues. The ends lost 6 bases at V and 3 bases at J; junction bases unmatched: 5. The CDR3 coding sequence is TGCGCCAGCAGCCGACTAGCGGGAGGGTTAACAGATACGCAGTATTTT. Translation: CASSRLAGGLTDTQYF.

The chain has TRBV29-1 and TRBJ1-2; TRBD1 is a possible D gene (5 bases). The length of the CDR3 is 14 residues. Germline CDR1 reads SQVTM; CDR2 reads ANQGSEA. Between the trimmed V and J ends, which lost 0 bases and 4 bases, there was a span of 12 bases. The CDR3 reads CSVEDPDSFYGYTF. In DNA, the CDR3 is TGCAGCGTTGAAGATCCCGACAGCTTCTATGGCTACACCTTC.

The chain combines TRBV12-3 or TRBV12-4 with TRBJ2-5; TRBD2 matches 7 bases. There are 12 residues in the CDR3. V gave up 4 bases and J gave up 4 bases; unmatched junction bases: 0. The CDR3 DNA reads as TGTGCCAGCAGTTCGGGGGGAGAGACCCAGTACTTC. It specifies CASSSGGETQYF.

The rearrangement joins TRBV2 to TRBJ2-7; tentative D call: TRBD2 (7 bases). The CDR3 contains 16 residues. V dropped 5 bases and J dropped 5 bases, with 22 bases sitting between them. The germline CDR1 and CDR2 sequences are SNHLY and FYNNEI. The CDR3 DNA reads TGTGCCAGCAGTCCCTTAGGGGGGAGGGCCGGCGACGAGCAGTACTTC. Protein product: CASSPLGGRAGDEQYF.

The chain links TRBV5-1 to TRBJ1-4; 7 bases map to TRBD1. The CDR3 has 16 residues. Trimming removed 0 bases from V and 5 bases from J; junction bases left unmatched: 7. Germline CDR1 is SGHRS and CDR2 is YFSETQ. The DNA of the CDR3 is TGCGCCAGCAGCTTGGACACAGGGGCCCGAAATGAAAAACTGTTTTTT. This encodes CASSLDTGARNEKLFF. The full variable domain, with the rest looked up from reference TRBV5-1 and TRBJ1-4, is KAGVTQTPRYLIKTRGQQVTLSCSPISGHRSVSWYQQTPGQGLQFLFEYFSETQRNKGNFPGRFSGRQFSNSRSEMNVSTLELGDSALYLCASSLDTGARNEKLFFGSGTQLSVL.

The chain uses TRBV11-2 and TRBJ2-7; D is uncertain. From germline, CDR1 is SGHAT and CDR2 FQNNGV. V was clipped by 6 bases and J by 0 bases, with 12 bases between them. The CDR3 consists of 14 residues. The CDR3 reads CASRYDSRSYEQYF. Here the CDR3 DNA reads TGTGCCAGCAGATATGACTCTCGCTCCTACGAGCAGTACTTC. Using reference TRBV11-2 and TRBJ2-7 for the parts outside the CDR3, the full variable domain is EAGVAQSPRYKIIEKRQSVAFWCNPISGHATLYWYQQILGQGPKLLIQFQNNGVVDDSQLPKDRFSAERLKGVDSTLKIQPAKLEDSAVYLCASRYDSRSYEQYFGPGTRLTVT.

V and J are TRBV7-8 and TRBJ1-2; perhaps TRBD1 as D (6 bases). CDR3 length equals 13 residues. V was clipped by 5 bases and J by 5 bases, with 12 bases between them. Germline values: CDR1 SGHVS, CDR2 FQNEAQ. As DNA, the CDR3 is TGTGCCAGCAGCCCGGGGCAGGGGTATGGCTACACCTTC. Residues: CASSPGQGYGYTF.

This chain joins TRBV18 and TRBJ1-4, with TRBD1 matching over 7 bases. This CDR3 contains 15 residues. With V trimmed by 5 bases and J by 8 bases, 11 bases remained unmatched. The germline V gene encodes CDR1 KGHSH and CDR2 LQKENI. The CDR3 sequence: CASSTYAGGSEKLFF. The CDR3 nucleotides are TGTGCCAGCTCAACCTACGCAGGGGGGTCGGAAAAACTGTTTTTT. Supplemented by reference TRBV18 and TRBJ1-4, the full variable domain reads NAGVMQNPRHLVRRRGQEARLRCSPMKGHSHVYWYRQLPEEGLKFMVYLQKENIIDESGMPKERFSAEFPKEGPSILRIQQVVRGDSAAYFCASSTYAGGSEKLFFGSGTQLSVL.

This chain's CDR3 is CASSPPGLAGANEQFF. The CDR3 DNA reads as TGTGCCAGCTCACCACCGGGGCTAGCGGGGGCTAATGAGCAGTTCTTC. The chain has TRBV18 and TRBJ2-1, with TRBD2 matching 10 bases. The CDR3 covers 16 residues. With V trimmed by 0 bases and J by 7 bases, 6 bases remained unmatched. Looked up from germline, CDR1 is KGHSH and CDR2 is LQKENI.

The chain carries TRBV6-5 and TRBJ1-3, with a tentative D call TRBD1 (5 bases). The V gene's germline CDR1 is MNHEY and CDR2 SVGAGI. The length of the CDR3 is 14 residues. Trimming cost V 2 bases and J 8 bases, with 13 bases left between them. CDR3 nucleotides: TGTGCCAGCAGTTACCTGGGGCAATCTGACACCATATATTTT. Translating it yields CASSYLGQSDTIYF.

The rearrangement links TRBV9 to TRBJ1-5, with D possibly being TRBD1 (5 bases). This CDR3 has 12 residues. Germline CDR1 reads SGDLS; CDR2 reads YYNGEE. Trimming removed 5 bases at V and 8 bases at J, with 11 bases between. The CDR3 reads CASRQVGEPQHF. The CDR3 DNA is TGTGCCAGCAGACAGGTAGGTGAGCCCCAGCATTTT.

The chain employs TRBV10-1 and TRBJ2-2, with 7 bases aligning to TRBD2. This CDR3 contains 18 residues. Germline trimming cut 2 bases from V and 5 bases from J; bases unmatched to any gene: 14. Germline loops: CDR1 WNHNN, CDR2 SYGVQD (reference sequence). Here the CDR3 DNA reads TGCGCCAGCAGTGAGACTAGGGGATCAGGCGGGAGAACCGGGGAGCTGTTTTTT. Protein product: CASSETRGSGGRTGELFF.

As for this clone: The sample contains more than one DNA sequence encoding this CDR3. This chain links TRBV9 with TRBJ1-1, with a weak D call TRBD1 (6 bases). CDR1 and CDR2 from the germline V gene are SGDLS and YYNGEE. V lost 1 base to trimming and J lost 5 bases, with 9 bases between them. The CDR3 contains 13 residues. In DNA, the CDR3 is TGTGCCAGCAGCGTACAAGGGGGAACTGAAGCTTTCTTT. This gives the protein CASSVQGGTEAFF.

The V call is TRBV10-3, the J call TRBJ2-3, with 7 bases identical to TRBD1. Germline CDR1 and CDR2: ENHRY and SYGVKD. The CDR3 is made up of 13 amino acids. The trim removed 11 bases at V and 2 bases at J, leaving 7 bases unmatched. The DNA for the CDR3 is TGTGCCGCCAGGACAGGAGCCACAGATACGCAGTATTTT. This encodes CAARTGATDTQYF.

The gene calls are TRBV19 and TRBJ1-2, with 7 bases aligning to TRBD1. The CDR3 totals 13 residues. J lost 8 bases, V lost 6 bases, and 9 bases had no gene match. Germline V gene sequence: CDR1 LNHDA, CDR2 SQIVND (reference sequence). CDR3 DNA: TGTGCCAGTAGCGAAGGCCAGGGGGTCGGCTACACCTTC. Its translation is CASSEGQGVGYTF.

This chain connects TRBV6-5 to TRBJ1-3, with D tentatively TRBD1 (5 bases). Trimming removed 7 bases from V and 0 bases from J, with 7 bases in between. The CDR3 covers 13 residues. Germline V lookup: CDR1 MNHEY, CDR2 SVGAGI. DNA for the CDR3: TGTGCCAGCACGGACACCTCTGGAAACACCATATATTTT. Residues: CASTDTSGNTIYF.

CDR3 protein: CSVTGTVITGELFF. The CDR3, as DNA: TGCAGCGTGACTGGGACAGTTATCACCGGGGAGCTGTTTTTT. The chain carries TRBV29-1 and TRBJ2-2; 7 bases agree with TRBD1. The length of the CDR3 is 14 residues. Trimming cost V 6 bases and J 4 bases; bases outside gene matches: 8. Per germline, CDR1 SQVTM and CDR2 ANQGSEA.

This clone came up once. The gene calls are TRBV6-6 and TRBJ2-1; 7 positions match TRBD1. J was trimmed by 9 bases and V by 2 bases; bases with no gene match: 4. The V gene's germline CDR1 is MNHNY and CDR2 SVGAGI (reference sequence). This CDR3 comprises 13 residues. CDR3 bases: TGTGCCAGCAGTTACCGACAGGGTGGTGAGCAGTTCTTC. Amino acid sequence: CASSYRQGGEQFF.